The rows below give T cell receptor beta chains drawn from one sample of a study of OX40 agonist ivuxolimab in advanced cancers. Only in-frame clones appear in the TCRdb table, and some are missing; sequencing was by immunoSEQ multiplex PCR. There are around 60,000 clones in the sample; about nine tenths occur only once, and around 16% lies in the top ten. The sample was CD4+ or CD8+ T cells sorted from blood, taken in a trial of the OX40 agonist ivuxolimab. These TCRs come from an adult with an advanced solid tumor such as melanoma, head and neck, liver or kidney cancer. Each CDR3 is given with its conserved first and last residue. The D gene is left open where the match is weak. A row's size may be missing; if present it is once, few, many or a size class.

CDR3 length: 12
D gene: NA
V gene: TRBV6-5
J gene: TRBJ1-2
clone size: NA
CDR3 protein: CASSYPGYGYTF
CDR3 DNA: TGTGCCAGCAGTTACCCAGGGTATGGCTACACCTTC

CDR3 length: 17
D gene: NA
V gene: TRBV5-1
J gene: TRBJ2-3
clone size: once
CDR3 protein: CASSSHATGQPLNTQYF
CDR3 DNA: TGCGCCAGCAGCTCCCACGCAACAGGCCAACCACTCAATACGCAGTATTTT

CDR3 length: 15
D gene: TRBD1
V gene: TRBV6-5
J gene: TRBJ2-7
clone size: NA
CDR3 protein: CASSYSGGGFYEQYF
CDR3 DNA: TGTGCCAGCAGTTATTCAGGGGGCGGATTCTACGAGCAGTACTTC

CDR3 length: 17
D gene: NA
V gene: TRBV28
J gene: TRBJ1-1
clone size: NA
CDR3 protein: CASSSMTRGQGNTEAFF
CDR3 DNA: TGTGCCAGCAGTTCCATGACACGGGGGCAAGGGAACACTGAAGCTTTCTTT

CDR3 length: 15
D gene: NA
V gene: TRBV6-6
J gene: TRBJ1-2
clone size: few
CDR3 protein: CASSRVSRGTYGYTF
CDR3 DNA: TGTGCCAGCAGCCGCGTATCGAGAGGAACCTATGGCTACACCTTC

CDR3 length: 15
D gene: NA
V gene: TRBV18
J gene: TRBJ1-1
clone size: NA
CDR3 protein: CASSPFDALGAEAFF
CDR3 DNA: TGTGCCAGCTCACCATTCGACGCCCTCGGGGCTGAAGCTTTCTTT

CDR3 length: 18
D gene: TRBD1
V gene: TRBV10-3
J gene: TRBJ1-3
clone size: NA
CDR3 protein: CASSFRTGASSSGNTIYF
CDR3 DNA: TGTGCCAGCAGTTTCCGGACAGGGGCCTCCTCCTCTGGAAACACCATATATTTT

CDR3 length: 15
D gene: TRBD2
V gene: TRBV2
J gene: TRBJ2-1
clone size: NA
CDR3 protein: CASSLTSGISPEQFF
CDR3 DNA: TGTGCCAGCAGTTTAACTAGCGGGATTTCGCCGGAGCAGTTCTTC

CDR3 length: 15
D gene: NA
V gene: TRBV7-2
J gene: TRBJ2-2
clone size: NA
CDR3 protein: CASSLGSTNTGELFF
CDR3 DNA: TGTGCCAGCAGCCTGGGAAGTACGAACACCGGGGAGCTGTTTTTT

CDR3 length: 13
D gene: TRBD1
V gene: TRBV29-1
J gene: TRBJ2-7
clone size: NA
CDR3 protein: CSARQGIGYEQYF
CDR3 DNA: TGCAGCGCAAGACAGGGGATCGGCTACGAGCAGTACTTC

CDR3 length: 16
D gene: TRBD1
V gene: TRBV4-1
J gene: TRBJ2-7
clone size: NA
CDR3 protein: CASSQEEETGFREQYF
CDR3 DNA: TGCGCCAGCAGCCAAGAAGAGGAGACAGGGTTTCGCGAGCAGTACTTC

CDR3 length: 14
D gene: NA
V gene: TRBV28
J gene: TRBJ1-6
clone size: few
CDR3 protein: CASSLRMGNSPLHF
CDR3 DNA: TGTGCCAGCAGTCTGAGGATGGGGAATTCACCCCTCCACTTT

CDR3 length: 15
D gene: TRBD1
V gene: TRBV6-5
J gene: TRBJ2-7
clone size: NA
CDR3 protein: CASSSRDRSSYEQYF
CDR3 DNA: TGTGCCAGCAGTTCCCGGGACAGAAGCTCCTACGAGCAGTACTTC

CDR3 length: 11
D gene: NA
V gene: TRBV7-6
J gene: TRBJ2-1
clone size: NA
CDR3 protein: CASSLDLAWFF
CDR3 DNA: TGTGCCAGCAGCTTAGACCTAGCTTGGTTCTTC

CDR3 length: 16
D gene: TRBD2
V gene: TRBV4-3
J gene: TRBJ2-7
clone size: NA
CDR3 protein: CASSQDGGRAVYEQYF
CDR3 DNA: TGCGCCAGCAGCCAAGATGGCGGGAGGGCCGTCTACGAGCAGTACTTC

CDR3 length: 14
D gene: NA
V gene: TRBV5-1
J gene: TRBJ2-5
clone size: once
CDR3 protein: CASSLNGQEETQYF
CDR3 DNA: TGCGCCAGCAGCTTGAACGGCCAGGAAGAGACCCAGTACTTC

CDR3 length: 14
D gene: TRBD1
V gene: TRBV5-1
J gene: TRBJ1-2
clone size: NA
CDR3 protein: CASSLVDREGGYTF
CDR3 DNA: TGCGCCAGCAGCTTGGTTGACAGGGAGGGTGGCTACACCTTC

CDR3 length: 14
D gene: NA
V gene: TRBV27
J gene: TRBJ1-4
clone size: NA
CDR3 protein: CASSRIRDNEKLFF
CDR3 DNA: TGTGCCAGCAGTCGCATCCGCGATAATGAAAAACTGTTTTTT

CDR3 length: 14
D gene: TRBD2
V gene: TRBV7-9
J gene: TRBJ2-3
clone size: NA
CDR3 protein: CASSPGLGTDTQYF
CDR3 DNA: TGTGCCAGCAGCCCGGGACTAGGCACAGATACGCAGTATTTT

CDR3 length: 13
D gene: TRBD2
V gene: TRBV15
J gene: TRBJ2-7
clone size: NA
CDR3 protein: CATSRRGAYEQYF
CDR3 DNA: TGTGCCACCAGCAGGCGGGGGGCCTACGAGCAGTACTTC

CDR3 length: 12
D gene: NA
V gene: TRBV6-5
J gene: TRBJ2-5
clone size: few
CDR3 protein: CASSADGETQYF
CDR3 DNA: TGTGCCAGCAGTGCGGATGGAGAGACCCAGTACTTC

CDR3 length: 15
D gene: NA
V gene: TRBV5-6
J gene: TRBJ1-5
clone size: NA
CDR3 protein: CASSLIGRGNQPQHF
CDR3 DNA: TGTGCCAGCAGCTTAATAGGCCGGGGCAATCAGCCCCAGCATTTT

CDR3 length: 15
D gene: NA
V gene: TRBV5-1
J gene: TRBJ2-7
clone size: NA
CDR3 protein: CASSGYVVSSYEQYF
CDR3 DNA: TGCGCCAGCAGCGGCTACGTGGTCAGCTCCTACGAGCAGTACTTC

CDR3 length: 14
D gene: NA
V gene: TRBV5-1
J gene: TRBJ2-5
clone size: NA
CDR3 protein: CASSTTEPGVTQYF
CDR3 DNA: TGCGCCAGCAGTACGACAGAACCGGGGGTGACCCAGTACTTC

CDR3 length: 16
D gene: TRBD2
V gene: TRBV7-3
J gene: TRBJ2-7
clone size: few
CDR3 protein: CASSWGLAGGPYEQYF
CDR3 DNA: TGTGCCAGCTCCTGGGGACTAGCGGGAGGACCCTACGAGCAGTACTTC

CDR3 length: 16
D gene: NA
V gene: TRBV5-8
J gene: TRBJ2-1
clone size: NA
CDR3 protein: CASSYSRGLQYNEQFF
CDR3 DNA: TGTGCCAGCAGCTACTCGAGAGGATTACAATACAATGAGCAGTTCTTC

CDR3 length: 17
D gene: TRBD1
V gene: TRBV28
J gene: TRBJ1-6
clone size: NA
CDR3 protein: CASSPPTGVRLSSPLHF
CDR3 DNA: TGTGCCAGCAGTCCACCCACAGGGGTCCGCTTAAGTTCACCCCTCCACTTT

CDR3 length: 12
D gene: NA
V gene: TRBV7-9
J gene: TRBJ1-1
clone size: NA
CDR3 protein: CASSPEHTEAFF
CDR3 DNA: TGTGCCAGCAGCCCAGAGCACACTGAAGCTTTCTTT

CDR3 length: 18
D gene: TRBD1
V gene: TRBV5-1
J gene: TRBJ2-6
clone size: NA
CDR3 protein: CASSPGALDRVGANVLTF
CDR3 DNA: TGCGCCAGCAGCCCGGGAGCCTTGGACAGGGTGGGGGCCAACGTCCTGACTTTC

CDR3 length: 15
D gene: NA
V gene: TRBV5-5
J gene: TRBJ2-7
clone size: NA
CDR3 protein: CASSLGGDMGYEQYF
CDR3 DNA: TGTGCCAGCAGCTTGGGCGGGGACATGGGCTACGAGCAGTACTTC

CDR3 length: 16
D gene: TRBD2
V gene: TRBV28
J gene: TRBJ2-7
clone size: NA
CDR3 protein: CASSSPRSGGRPEQYF
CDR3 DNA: TGTGCCAGCAGTTCCCCCAGGAGTGGCGGGAGACCCGAGCAGTACTTC

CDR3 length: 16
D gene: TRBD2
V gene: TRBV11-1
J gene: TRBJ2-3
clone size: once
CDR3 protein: CASSPRFSGRADTQYF
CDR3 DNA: TGTGCCAGCAGTCCCCGTTTTAGCGGGAGAGCAGATACGCAGTATTTT

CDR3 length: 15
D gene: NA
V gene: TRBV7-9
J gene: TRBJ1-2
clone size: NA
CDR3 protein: CASSKTPGRNYGYTF
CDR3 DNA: TGTGCCAGCAGCAAAACCCCGGGCCGGAACTATGGCTACACCTTC

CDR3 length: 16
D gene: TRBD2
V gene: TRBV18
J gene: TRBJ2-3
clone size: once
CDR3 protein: CASSLQTSGSTDTQYF
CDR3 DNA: TGTGCCAGCTCACTCCAGACTAGCGGGAGCACAGATACGCAGTATTTT

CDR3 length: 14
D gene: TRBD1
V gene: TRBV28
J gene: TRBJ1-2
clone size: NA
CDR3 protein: CASSLSDRAAGYTF
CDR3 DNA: TGTGCCAGCAGTCTCTCGGACAGGGCGGCTGGCTACACCTTC

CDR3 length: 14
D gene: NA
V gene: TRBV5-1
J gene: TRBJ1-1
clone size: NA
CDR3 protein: CASSSTDRNTEAFF
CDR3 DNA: TGCGCCAGCAGCTCGACAGATCGGAACACTGAAGCTTTCTTT

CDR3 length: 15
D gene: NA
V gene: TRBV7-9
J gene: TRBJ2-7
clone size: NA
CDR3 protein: CASSSSRGKAYEQYF
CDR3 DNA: TGTGCCAGCAGCTCCTCCCGGGGGAAAGCCTACGAGCAGTACTTC

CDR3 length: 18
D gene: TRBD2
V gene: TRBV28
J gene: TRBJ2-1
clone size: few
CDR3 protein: CASSPQTSGGSSYNEQFF
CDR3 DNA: TGTGCCAGCAGTCCCCAAACTAGCGGGGGGAGCTCCTACAATGAGCAGTTCTTC

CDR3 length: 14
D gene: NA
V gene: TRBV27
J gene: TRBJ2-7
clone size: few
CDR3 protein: CASSLSWGQYEQYF
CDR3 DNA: TGTGCCAGCAGTTTATCATGGGGGCAATACGAGCAGTACTTC

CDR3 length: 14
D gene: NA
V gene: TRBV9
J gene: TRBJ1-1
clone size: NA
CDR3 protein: CASSAVASNTEAFF
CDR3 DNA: TGTGCCAGCAGCGCCGTAGCCTCGAACACTGAAGCTTTCTTT

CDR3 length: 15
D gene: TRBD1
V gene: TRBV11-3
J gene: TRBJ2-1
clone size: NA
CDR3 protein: CASSLRDRAYNEQFF
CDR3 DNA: TGTGCCAGCAGCTTACGGGACAGGGCCTACAATGAGCAGTTCTTC

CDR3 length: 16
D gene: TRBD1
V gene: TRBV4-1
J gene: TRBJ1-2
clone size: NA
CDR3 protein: CASSQSITGGTYGYTF
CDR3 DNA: TGCGCCAGCAGCCAGTCTATCACAGGGGGCACCTATGGCTACACCTTC

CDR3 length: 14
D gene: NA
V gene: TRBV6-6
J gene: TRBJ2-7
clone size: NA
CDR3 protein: CASSGSGSPYEQYF
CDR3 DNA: TGTGCCAGCAGTGGATCGGGCAGCCCCTACGAGCAGTACTTC

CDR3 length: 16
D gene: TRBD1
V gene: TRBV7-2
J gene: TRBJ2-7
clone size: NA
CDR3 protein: CASGTGGLQARGLGYF
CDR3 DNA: TGTGCCAGCGGGACAGGGGGGTTGCAGGCAAGGGGCTTGGGGTACTTC

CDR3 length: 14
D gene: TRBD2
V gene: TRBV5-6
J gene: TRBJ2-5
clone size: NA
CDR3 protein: CASSSSGSFRTQYF
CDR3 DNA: TGTGCCAGCAGCAGTAGCGGGAGCTTCCGGACCCAGTACTTC

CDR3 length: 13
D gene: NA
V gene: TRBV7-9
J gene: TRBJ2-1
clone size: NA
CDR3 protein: CASTLGDYNEQFF
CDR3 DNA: TGTGCCAGCACCTTGGGGGATTACAATGAGCAGTTCTTC

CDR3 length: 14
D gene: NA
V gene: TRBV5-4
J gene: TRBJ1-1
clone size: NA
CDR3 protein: CASSFRGLRTEAFF
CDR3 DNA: TGTGCCAGCAGCTTCAGGGGATTACGCACTGAAGCTTTCTTT

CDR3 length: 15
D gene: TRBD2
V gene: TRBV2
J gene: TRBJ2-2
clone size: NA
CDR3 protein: CASKTSGRGAGELFF
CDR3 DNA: TGTGCCAGCAAGACTAGCGGGAGGGGGGCCGGGGAGCTGTTTTTT

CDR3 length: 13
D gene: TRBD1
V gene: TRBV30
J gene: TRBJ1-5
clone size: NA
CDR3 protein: CAWSAGGRQPQHF
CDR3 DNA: TGTGCCTGGAGTGCAGGGGGCAGGCAGCCCCAGCATTTT

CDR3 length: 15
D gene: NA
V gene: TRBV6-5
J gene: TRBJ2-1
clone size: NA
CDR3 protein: CASSSHSISYNEQFF
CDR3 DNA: TGTGCCAGCAGTTCGCATAGCATTTCCTACAATGAGCAGTTCTTC

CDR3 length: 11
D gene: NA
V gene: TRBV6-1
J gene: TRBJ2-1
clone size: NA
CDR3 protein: CASTSLNEQFF
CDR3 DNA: TGTGCCAGCACCAGTTTAAATGAGCAGTTCTTC

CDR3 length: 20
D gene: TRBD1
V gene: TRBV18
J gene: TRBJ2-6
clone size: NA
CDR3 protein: CASSPSRGDRVSSGANVLTF
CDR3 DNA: TGTGCCAGCTCACCATCTCGGGGGGACAGGGTATCCTCTGGGGCCAACGTCCTGACTTTC

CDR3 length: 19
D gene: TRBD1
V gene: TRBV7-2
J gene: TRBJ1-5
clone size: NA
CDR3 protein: CASSFTGTGDAGSNQPQHF
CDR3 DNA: TGTGCCAGCAGTTTTACCGGGACAGGGGATGCGGGGAGCAATCAGCCCCAGCATTTT

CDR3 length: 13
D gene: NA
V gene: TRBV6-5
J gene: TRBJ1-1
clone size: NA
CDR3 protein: CASSLTSNTEAFF
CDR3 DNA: TGTGCCAGCAGTCTAACATCGAACACTGAAGCTTTCTTT